This T cell receptor beta chain was sequenced in a study of OX40 agonist ivuxolimab in advanced cancers. Background on the study: Patients in dose escalation had liver, melanoma, kidney or head and neck cancers. Earlier anti-PD-1, anti-PD-L1 or anti-CTLA-4 therapy was permitted; 30% to 50% had received some. Study findings and constraints: Researchers report that CD8+ T cells had, on average, more expanded clones than CD4+.

Some clones are missing from TCRdb's copy, which holds only in-frame ones; the method was immunoSEQ multiplex PCR. The table has 65,000 to 80,000 clones, 92% seen once. About this clone: The target antigen is unknown.

The sequenced sample was CD4+ or CD8+ T cells sorted from blood, obtained in a trial of the OX40 agonist ivuxolimab. The TCR sequence derives from an adult with an advanced solid tumor such as melanoma, head and neck, liver or kidney cancer.

The CDR3 loop reads CASPWGTGRRYGEQYF. The CDR3 DNA reads TGTGCCAGCCCCTGGGGTACCGGGCGAAGGTACGGCGAGCAGTACTTC. The chain is built from TRBV7-9 and TRBJ2-7, with D unclear. Germline V gene data show CDR1 as SEHNR and CDR2 as FQNEAQ (reference sequence). This CDR3 spans 16 amino acids. Trimming pared 8 bases from V and 6 bases from J, leaving 26 bases between.